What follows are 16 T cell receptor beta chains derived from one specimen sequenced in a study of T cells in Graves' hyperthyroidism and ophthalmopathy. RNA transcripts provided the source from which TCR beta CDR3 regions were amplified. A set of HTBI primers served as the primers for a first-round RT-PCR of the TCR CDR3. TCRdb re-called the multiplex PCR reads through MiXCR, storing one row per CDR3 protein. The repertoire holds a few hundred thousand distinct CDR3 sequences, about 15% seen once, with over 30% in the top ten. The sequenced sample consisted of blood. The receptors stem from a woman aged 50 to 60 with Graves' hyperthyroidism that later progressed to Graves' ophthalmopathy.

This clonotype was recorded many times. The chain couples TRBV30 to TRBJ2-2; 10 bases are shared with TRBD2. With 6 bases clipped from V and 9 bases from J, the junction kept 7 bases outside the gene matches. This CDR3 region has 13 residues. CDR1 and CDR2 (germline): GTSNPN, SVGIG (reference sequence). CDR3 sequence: CACSGRTPRELFF. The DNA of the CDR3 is TGTGCCTGTAGCGGGAGGACTCCCCGGGAGCTGTTTTTT.

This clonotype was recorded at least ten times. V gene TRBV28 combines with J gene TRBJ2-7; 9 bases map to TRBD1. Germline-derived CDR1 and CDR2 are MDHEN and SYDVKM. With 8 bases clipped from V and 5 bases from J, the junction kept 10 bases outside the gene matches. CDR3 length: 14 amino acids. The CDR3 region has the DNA TGTGCCAGCTACTCTCTGGGACAGGGTCACGAGCAGTACTTC. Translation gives CASYSLGQGHEQYF.

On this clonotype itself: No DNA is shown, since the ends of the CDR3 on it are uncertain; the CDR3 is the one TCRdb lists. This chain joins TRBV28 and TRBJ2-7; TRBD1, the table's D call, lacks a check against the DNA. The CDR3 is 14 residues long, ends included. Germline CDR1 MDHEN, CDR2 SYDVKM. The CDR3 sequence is CASSTSGARNEQYF.

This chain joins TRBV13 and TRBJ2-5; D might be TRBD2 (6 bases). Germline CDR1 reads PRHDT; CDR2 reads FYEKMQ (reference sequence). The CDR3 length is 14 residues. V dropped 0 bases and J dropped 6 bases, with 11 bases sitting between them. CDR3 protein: CASSLGGRRKTQYF. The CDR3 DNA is TGTGCCAGCAGCTTAGGAGGGAGGAGGAAGACCCAGTACTTC.

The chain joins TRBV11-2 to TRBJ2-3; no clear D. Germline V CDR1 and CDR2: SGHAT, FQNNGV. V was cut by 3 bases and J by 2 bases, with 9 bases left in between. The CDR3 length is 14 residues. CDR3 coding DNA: TGTGCCAGCAGCTTTTACAGATTCACAGATACGCAGTATTTT. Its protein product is CASSFYRFTDTQYF.

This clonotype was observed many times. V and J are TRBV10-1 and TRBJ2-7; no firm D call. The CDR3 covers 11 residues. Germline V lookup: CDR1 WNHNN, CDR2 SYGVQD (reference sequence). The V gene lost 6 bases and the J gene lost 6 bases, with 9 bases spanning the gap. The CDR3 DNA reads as TGCGCCAGCAGATTAGGGTGCGAGCAGTACTTC. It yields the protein CASRLGCEQYF.

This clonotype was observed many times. The CDR3 loop reads CASSSTGQGLRNEKLFF. The CDR3 bases are TGTGCCAGCAGTTCCACGGGACAGGGGCTCCGTAATGAAAAACTGTTTTTT. This sequence joins TRBV6-1 and TRBJ1-4; 10 bases line up with TRBD1. The germline V gene has CDR1 MNHNS and CDR2 SASEGT. The CDR3 is made up of 17 amino acids. With 5 bases clipped from V and 4 bases from J, the junction kept 10 bases outside the gene matches.

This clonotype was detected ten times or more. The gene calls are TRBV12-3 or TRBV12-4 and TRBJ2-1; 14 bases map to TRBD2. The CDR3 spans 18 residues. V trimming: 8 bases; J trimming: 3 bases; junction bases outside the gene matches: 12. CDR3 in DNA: TGTGCCAGCGTGCCGGGGACTAGCGGGAGTTTGGGCTACAATGAGCAGTTCTTC. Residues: CASVPGTSGSLGYNEQFF.

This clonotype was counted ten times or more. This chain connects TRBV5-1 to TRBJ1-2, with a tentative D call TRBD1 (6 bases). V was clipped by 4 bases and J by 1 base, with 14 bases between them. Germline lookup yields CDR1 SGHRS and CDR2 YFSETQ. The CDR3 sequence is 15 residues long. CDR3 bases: TGCGCCAGCAGCCCCGGACAGATTCTTAACTATGGCTACACCTTC. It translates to CASSPGQILNYGYTF.

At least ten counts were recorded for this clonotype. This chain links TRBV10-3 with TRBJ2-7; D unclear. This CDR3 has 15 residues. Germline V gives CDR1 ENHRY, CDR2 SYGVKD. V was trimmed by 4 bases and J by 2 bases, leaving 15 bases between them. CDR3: CAISGGGQPAYEQYF. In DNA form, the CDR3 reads TGTGCCATCAGTGGTGGTGGGCAGCCAGCCTACGAGCAGTACTTC.

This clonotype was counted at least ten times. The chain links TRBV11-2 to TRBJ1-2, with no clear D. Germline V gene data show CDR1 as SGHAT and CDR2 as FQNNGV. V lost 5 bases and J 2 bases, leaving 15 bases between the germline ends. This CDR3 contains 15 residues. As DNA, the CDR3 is TGTGCCAGCAGCCACGGCGGAGGTCTCAACTATGGCTACACCTTC. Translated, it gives CASSHGGGLNYGYTF. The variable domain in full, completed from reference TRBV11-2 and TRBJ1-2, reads EAGVAQSPRYKIIEKRQSVAFWCNPISGHATLYWYQQILGQGPKLLIQFQNNGVVDDSQLPKDRFSAERLKGVDSTLKIQPAKLEDSAVYLCASSHGGGLNYGYTFGSGTRLTVV.

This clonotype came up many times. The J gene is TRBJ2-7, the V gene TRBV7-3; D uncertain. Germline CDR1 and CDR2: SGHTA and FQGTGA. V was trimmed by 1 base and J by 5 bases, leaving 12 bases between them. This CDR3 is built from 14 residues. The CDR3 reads CASSLSGFRDEQYF. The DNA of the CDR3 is TGTGCCAGCAGCTTAAGTGGGTTTCGGGACGAGCAGTACTTC.

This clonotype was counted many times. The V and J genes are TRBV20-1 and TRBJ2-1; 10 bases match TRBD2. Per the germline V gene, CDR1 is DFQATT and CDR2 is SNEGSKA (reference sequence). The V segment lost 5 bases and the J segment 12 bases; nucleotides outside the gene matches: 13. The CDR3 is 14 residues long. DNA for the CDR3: TGCAGTGCTCCTGTGGGACTAGCGCCCCAGGGGCAGTTCTTC. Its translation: CSAPVGLAPQGQFF.

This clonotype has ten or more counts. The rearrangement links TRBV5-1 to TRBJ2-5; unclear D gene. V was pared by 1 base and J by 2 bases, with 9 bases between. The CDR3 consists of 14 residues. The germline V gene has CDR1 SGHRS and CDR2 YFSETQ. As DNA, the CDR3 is TGCGCCAGCAGCTTGATTCCAGATCAAGAGACCCAGTACTTC. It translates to CASSLIPDQETQYF.

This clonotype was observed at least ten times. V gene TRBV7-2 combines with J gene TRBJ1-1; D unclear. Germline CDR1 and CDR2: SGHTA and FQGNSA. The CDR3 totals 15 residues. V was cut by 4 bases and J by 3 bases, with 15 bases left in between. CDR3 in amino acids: CASSSPRAGDTEAFF. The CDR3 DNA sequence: TGTGCCAGCAGCTCCCCTCGGGCCGGGGACACTGAAGCTTTCTTT.

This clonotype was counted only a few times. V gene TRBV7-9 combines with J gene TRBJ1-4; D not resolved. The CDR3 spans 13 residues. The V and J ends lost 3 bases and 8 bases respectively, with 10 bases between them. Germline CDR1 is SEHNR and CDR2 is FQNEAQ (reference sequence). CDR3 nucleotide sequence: TGTGCCAGCAGCTTCCTCCTCGGGGAAAAACTGTTTTTT. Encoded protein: CASSFLLGEKLFF.